This T cell receptor beta chain appears in the sequencing data of a study of blood T cell repertoires in COVID-19. Study-level background: COVID-19 samples collected from the United States, Italy and Spain covered acute and convalescent phases. The analysed material was cDNA or gDNA that came from T cells, B-cell-depleted T cells, or PBMCs.

V lost 2 bases, J lost 4 bases, and 7 bases stayed unmatched. CDR3 length: 16 amino acids. Germline V lookup: CDR1 SGHTA, CDR2 FQGNSA. Original analysis: Reference gene primer amplification yielded estimated nucleated cell counts. Sequenced by immunoSEQ multiplex PCR; TCRdb stores in-frame clones only, minus some. Clone size and the V and J calls come from that table; the DNA yielded D and trimming. The sample holds approximately 200,000 clones, approximately 87% seen once. This clonotype originated in a man aged 55-75 years who had recovered from COVID-19. The sequenced sample was peripheral blood. The rearrangement joins TRBV7-2 to TRBJ2-2, with TRBD1 matching over 7 bases. CDR3 DNA: TGTGCCAGCAGCTTAAAGTGGACAGGATTCACCGGGGAGCTGTTTTTT. This translates into CASSLKWTGFTGELFF.